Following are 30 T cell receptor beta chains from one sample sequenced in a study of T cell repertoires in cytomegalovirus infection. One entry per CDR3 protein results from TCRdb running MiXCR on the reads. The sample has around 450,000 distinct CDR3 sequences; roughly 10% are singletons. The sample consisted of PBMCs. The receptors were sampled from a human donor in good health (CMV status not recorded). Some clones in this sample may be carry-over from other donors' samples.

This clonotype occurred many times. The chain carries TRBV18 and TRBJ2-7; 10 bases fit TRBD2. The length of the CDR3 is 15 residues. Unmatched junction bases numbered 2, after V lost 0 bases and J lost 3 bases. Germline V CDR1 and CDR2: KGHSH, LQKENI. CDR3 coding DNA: TGTGCCAGCTCACCACCGCTAGCGGGAGTCTACGAGCAGTACTTC. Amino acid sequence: CASSPPLAGVYEQYF. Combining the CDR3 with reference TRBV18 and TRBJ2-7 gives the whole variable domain NAGVMQNPRHLVRRRGQEARLRCSPMKGHSHVYWYRQLPEEGLKFMVYLQKENIIDESGMPKERFSAEFPKEGPSILRIQQVVRGDSAAYFCASSPPLAGVYEQYFGPGTRLTVT.

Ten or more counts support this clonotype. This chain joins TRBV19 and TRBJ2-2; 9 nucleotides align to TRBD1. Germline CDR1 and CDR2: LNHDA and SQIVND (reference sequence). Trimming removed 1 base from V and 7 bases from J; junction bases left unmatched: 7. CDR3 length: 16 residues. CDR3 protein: CASSIVGTGNGGELFF. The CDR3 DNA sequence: TGTGCCAGTAGTATAGTAGGGACAGGGAACGGCGGGGAGCTGTTTTTT.

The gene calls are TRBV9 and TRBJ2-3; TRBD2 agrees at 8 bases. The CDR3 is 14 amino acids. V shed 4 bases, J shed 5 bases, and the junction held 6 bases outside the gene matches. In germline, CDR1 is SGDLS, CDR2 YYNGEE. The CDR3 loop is CASSPSGGRDTQYF. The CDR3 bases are TGTGCCAGCAGCCCGTCGGGGGGGAGAGATACGCAGTATTTT. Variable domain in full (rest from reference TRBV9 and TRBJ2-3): DSGVTQTPKHLITATGQRVTLRCSPRSGDLSVYWYQQSLDQGLQFLIQYYNGEERAKGNILERFSAQQFPDLHSELNLSSLELGDSALYFCASSPSGGRDTQYFGPGTRLTVL.

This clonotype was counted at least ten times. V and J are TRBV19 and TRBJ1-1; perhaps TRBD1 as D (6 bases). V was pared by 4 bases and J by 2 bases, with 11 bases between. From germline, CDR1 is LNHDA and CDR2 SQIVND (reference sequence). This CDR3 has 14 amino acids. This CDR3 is CASSTGTPNTEAFF. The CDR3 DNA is TGTGCCAGTAGTACCGGGACACCAAACACTGAAGCTTTCTTT. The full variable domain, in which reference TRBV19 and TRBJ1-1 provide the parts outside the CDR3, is DGGITQSPKYLFRKEGQNVTLSCEQNLNHDAMYWYRQDPGQGLRLIYYSQIVNDFQKGDIAEGYSVSREKKESFPLTVTSAQKNPTAFYLCASSTGTPNTEAFFGQGTRLTVV.

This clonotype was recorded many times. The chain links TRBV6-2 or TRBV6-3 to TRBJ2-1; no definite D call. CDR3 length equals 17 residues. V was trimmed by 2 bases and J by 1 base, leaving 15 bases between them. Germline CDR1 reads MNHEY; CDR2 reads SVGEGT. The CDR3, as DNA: TGTGCCAGCAGTTACCCTACTGGGCGGCTGTCCTACAATGAGCAGTTCTTC. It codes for CASSYPTGRLSYNEQFF.

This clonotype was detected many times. In DNA form, the CDR3 reads TGTGCCAGCATCACAGGCGTGGCTGAAGCTTTCTTT. It codes for CASITGVAEAFF. The chain joins TRBV6-7 to TRBJ1-1, with D tentatively TRBD1 (5 bases). TRBV6-7 is designated an ORF whose function remains uncertain. The CDR3 covers 12 residues. Trimming took 7 bases from V and 6 from J, leaving 12 bases between them.

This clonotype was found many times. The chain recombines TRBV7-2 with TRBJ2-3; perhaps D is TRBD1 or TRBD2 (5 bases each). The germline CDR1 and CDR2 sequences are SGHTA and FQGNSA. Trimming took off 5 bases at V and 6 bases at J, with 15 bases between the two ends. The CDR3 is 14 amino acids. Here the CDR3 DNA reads TGTGCCAGCAGCCCCGGGACCCTCGTGGATACGCAGTATTTT. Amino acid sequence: CASSPGTLVDTQYF.

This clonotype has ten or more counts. The CDR3, as DNA: TGTGCCAGCAGTTACTCGTACGGGACTTCAGCCAAAAACATTCAGTACTTC. This gives the protein CASSYSYGTSAKNIQYF. The chain joins TRBV6-5 to TRBJ2-4; possible D gene TRBD2, 6 bases. Germline lookup yields CDR1 MNHEY and CDR2 SVGAGI. The CDR3 is 17 amino acids. V was clipped by 0 bases and J by 0 bases, with 12 bases between them.

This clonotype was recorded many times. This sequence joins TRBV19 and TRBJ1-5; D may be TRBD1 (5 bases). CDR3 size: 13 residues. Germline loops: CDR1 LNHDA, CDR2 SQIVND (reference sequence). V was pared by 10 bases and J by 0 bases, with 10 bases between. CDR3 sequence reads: CATDSVSNQPQHF. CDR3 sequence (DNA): TGTGCCACCGACAGTGTTAGCAATCAGCCCCAGCATTTT.

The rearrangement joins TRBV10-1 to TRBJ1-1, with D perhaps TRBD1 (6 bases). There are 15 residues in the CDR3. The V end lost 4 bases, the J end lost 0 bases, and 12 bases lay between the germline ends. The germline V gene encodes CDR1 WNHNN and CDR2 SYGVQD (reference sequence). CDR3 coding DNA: TGCGCCAGCAGTGGGAACAGGGTTATGAACACTGAAGCTTTCTTT. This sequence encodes CASSGNRVMNTEAFF.

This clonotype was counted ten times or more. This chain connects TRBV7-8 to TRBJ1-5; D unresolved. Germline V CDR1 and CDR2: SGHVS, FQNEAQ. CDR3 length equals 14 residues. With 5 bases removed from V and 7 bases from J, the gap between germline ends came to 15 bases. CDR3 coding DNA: TGTGCCAGCAGCCCCCTTACGGGATCCCAGCCCCAGCATTTT. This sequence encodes CASSPLTGSQPQHF.

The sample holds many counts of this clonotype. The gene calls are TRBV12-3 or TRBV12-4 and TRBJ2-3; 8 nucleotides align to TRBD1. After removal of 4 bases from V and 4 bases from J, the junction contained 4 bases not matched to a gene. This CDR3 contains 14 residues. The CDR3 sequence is CASSWRDRPDTQYF. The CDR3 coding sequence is TGTGCCAGCAGTTGGAGGGACAGGCCAGATACGCAGTATTTT.

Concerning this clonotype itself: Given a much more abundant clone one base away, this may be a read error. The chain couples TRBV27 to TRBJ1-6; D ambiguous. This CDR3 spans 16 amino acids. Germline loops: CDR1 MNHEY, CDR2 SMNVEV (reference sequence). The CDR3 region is CACSLSGLSYNSPLHF. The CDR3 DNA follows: TGTGCCTGCAGTTTATCAGGTCTCTCCTATAATTCACCCCTCCACTTT.

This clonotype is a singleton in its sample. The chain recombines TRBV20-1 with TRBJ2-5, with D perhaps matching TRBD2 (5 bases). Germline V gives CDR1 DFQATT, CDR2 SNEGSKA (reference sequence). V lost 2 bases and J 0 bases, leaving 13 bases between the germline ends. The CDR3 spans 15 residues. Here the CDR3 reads CSARPDGGHQETQYF. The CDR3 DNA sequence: TGCAGTGCTAGACCAGATGGCGGGCACCAAGAGACCCAGTACTTC.

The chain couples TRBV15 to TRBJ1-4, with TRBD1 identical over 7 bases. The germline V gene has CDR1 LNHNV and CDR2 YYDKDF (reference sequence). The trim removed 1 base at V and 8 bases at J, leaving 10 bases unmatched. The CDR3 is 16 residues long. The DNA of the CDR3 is TGTGCCACCAGCAGAGGGGGGGGGACAGTAGCCGAAAAACTGTTTTTT. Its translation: CATSRGGGTVAEKLFF.

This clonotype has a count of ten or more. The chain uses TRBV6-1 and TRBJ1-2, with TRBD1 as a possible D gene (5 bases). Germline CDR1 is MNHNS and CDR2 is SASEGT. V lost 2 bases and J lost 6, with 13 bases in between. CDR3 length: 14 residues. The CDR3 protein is CASSELGQGDGYTF. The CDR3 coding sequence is TGTGCCAGCAGTGAATTGGGGCAGGGAGATGGCTACACCTTC.

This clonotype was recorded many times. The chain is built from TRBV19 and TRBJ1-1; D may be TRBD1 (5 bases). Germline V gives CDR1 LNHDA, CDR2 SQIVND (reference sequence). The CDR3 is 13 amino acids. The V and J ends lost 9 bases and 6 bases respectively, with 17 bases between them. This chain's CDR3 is CASLGTARPEAFF. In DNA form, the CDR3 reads TGTGCCAGCCTAGGGACCGCACGGCCTGAAGCTTTCTTT.

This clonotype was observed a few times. CDR3 in amino acids: CASSLIRQGSNTGELFF. Here the CDR3 DNA reads TGTGCCAGCAGCTTAATTCGACAGGGGTCAAACACCGGGGAGCTGTTTTTT. This chain uses TRBV7-9 with TRBJ2-2; TRBD1 aligns across 8 bases. Unmatched junction bases numbered 7, after V lost 2 bases and J lost 2 bases. The CDR3 runs to 17 residues. Looked up from germline, CDR1 is SEHNR and CDR2 is FQNEAQ (reference sequence).

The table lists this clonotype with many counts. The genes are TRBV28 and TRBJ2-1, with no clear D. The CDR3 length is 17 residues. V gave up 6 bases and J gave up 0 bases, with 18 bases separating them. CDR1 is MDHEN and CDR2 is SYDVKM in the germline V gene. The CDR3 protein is CASRPGWAASSYNEQFF. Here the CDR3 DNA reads TGTGCCAGCAGACCCGGGTGGGCAGCGAGCTCCTACAATGAGCAGTTCTTC.

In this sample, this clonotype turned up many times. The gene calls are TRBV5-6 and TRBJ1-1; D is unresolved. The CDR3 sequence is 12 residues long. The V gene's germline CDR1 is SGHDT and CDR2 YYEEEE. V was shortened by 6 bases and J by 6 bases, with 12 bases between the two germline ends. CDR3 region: CASTSSVAEAFF. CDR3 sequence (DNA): TGTGCCAGCACCTCGAGTGTCGCTGAAGCTTTCTTT.

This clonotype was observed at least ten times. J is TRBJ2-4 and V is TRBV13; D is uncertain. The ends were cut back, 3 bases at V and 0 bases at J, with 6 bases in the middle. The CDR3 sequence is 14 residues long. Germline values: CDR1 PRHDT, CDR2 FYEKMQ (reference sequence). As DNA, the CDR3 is TGTGCCAGCAGCTTTTTACTAGCCAAAAACATTCAGTACTTC. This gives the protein CASSFLLAKNIQYF.

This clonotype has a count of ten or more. The CDR3 sequence is CATSEPRTGAPNTGELFF. As DNA, the CDR3 is TGTGCCACCAGTGAACCCAGGACAGGGGCGCCCAACACCGGGGAGCTGTTTTTT. The rearrangement joins TRBV24-1 to TRBJ2-2; 9 positions agree with TRBD1. Germline assignment: CDR1 KGHDR and CDR2 SFDVKD. This CDR3 is built from 18 residues. The ends lost 4 bases at V and 2 bases at J; junction bases unmatched: 10.

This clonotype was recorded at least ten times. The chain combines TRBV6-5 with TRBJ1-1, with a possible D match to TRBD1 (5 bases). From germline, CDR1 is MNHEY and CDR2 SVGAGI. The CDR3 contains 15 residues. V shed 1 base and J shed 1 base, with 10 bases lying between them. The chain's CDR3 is CASSYFGHSNTEAFF. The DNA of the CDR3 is TGTGCCAGCAGTTACTTCGGACACTCGAACACTGAAGCTTTCTTT.

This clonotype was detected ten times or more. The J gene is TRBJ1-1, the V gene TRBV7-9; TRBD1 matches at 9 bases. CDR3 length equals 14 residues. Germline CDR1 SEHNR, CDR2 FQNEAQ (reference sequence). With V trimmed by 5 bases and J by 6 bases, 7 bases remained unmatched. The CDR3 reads CASSLTQGASEAFF. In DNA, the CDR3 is TGTGCCAGCAGCCTTACACAGGGGGCATCTGAAGCTTTCTTT.

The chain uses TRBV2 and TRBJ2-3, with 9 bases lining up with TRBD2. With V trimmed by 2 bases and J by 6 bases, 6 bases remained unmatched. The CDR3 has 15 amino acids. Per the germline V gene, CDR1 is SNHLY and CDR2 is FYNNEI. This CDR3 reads CASSESPSGTDTQYF. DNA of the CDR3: TGTGCCAGCAGTGAATCCCCTAGCGGGACCGATACGCAGTATTTT.

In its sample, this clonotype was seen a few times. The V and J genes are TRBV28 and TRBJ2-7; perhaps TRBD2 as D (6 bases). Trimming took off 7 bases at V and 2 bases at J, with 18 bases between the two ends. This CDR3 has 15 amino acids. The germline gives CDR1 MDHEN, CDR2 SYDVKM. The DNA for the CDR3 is TGTGCCAGCAATACGGCCAAGCGGGTCCCCTACGAGCAGTACTTC. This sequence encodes CASNTAKRVPYEQYF.

The CDR3 nucleotides read TGTGCCAGCAGTTACTCGAAACTCCTAGCGGGAAGAGAGCAGTTCTTC. This gives the protein CASSYSKLLAGREQFF. The rearrangement joins TRBV6-5 to TRBJ2-1; 9 bases align to TRBD2. This CDR3 is built from 16 residues. Germline V gives CDR1 MNHEY, CDR2 SVGAGI. J was trimmed by 10 bases and V by 0 bases; bases with no gene match: 10.

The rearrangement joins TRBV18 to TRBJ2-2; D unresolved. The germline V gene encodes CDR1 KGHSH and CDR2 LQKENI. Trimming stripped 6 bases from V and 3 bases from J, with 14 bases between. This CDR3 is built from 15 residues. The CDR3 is CASSPPGADTGELFF. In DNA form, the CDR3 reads TGTGCCAGCTCCCCGCCGGGCGCCGACACCGGGGAGCTGTTTTTT.

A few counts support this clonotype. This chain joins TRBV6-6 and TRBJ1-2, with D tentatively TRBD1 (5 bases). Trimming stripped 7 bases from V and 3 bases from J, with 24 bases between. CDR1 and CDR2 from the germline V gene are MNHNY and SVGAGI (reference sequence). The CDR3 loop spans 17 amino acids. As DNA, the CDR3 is TGTGCCAGCACCAATACCTACCTGAGCTGGGGCGACTATGGCTACACCTTC. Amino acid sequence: CASTNTYLSWGDYGYTF.

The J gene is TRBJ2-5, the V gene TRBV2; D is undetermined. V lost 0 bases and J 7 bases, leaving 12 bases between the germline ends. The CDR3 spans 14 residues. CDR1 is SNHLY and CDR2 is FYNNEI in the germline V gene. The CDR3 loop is CASSEATGPRTQYF. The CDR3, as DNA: TGTGCCAGCAGTGAAGCGACCGGACCGAGGACCCAGTACTTC.